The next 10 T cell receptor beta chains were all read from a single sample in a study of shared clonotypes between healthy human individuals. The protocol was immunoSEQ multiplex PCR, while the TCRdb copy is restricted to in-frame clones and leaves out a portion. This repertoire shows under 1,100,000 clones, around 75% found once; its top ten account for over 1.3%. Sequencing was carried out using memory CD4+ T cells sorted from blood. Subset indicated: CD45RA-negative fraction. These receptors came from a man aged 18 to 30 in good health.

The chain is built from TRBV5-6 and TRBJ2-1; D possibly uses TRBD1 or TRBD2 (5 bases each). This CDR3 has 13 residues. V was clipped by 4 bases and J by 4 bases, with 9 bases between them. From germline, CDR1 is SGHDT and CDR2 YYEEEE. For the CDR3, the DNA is TGTGCCAGCAGCGGCAGGGAGTACAATGAGCAGTTCTTC. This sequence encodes CASSGREYNEQFF.

The CDR3 coding sequence is TGTGCCAGCAGCTTGGGCCCGGAAAACATTCAGTACTTC. It yields the protein CASSLGPENIQYF. The V gene is TRBV5-6, the J gene TRBJ2-4; D unresolved. V shed 0 bases and J shed 5 bases, with 6 bases lying between them. Germline lookup yields CDR1 SGHDT and CDR2 YYEEEE. This CDR3 contains 13 residues.

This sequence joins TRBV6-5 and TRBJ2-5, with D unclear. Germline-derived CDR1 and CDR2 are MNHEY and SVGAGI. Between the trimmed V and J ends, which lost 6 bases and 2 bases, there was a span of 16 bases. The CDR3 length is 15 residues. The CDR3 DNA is TGTGCCAGCAGGGACCTACAACCCCAACAAGAGACCCAGTACTTC. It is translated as CASRDLQPQQETQYF.

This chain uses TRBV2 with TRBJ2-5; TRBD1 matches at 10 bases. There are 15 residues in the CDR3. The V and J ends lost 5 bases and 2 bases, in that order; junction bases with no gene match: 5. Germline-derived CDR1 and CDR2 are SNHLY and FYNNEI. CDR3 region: CASSRQGATQETQYF. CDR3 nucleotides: TGTGCCAGCAGTCGACAGGGGGCTACGCAAGAGACCCAGTACTTC.

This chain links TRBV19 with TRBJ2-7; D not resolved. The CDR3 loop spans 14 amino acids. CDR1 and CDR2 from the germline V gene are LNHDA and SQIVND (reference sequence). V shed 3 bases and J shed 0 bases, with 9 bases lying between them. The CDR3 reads CASSILGDSYEQYF. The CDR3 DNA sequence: TGTGCCAGTAGTATTCTCGGAGACTCCTACGAGCAGTACTTC.

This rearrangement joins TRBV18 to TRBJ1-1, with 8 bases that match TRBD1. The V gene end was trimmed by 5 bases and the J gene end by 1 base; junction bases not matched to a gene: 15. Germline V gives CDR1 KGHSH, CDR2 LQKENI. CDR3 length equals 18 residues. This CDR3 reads CASSRTTGVFAWNTEAFF. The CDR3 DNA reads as TGTGCCAGCTCAAGAACGACAGGGGTTTTTGCTTGGAACACTGAAGCTTTCTTT.

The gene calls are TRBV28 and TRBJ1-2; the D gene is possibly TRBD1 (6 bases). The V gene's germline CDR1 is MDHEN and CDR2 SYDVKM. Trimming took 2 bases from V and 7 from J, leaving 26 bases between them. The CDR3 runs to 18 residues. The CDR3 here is CASSLGSSGGPEVRGYTF. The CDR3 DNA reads TGTGCCAGCAGTTTAGGGTCGAGCGGGGGGCCTGAGGTTCGTGGCTACACCTTC.

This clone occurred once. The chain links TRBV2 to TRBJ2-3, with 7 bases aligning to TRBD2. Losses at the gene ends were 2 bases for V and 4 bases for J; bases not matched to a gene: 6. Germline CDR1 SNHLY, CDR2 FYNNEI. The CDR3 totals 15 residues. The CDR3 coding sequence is TGTGCCAGCAGTGAATATGGGGGGAGGGCAGATACGCAGTATTTT. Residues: CASSEYGGRADTQYF.

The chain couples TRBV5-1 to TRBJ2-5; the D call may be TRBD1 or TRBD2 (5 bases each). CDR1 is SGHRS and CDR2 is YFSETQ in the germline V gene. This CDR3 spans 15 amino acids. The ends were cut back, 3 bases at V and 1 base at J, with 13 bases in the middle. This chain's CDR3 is CASSSQTGGQETQYF. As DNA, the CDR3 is TGCGCCAGCAGCTCGCAGACTGGGGGCCAAGAGACCCAGTACTTC.

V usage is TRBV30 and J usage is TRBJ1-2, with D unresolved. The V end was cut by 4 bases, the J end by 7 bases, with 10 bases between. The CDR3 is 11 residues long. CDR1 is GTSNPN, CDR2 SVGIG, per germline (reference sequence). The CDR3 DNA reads TGTGCCTGGACTGACCGCTTTGGCTACACCTTC. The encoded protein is CAWTDRFGYTF. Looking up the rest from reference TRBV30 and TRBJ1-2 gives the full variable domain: SQTIHQWPATLVQPVGSPLSLECTVEGTSNPNLYWYRQAAGRGLQLLFYSVGIGQISSEVPQNLSASRPQDRQFILSSKKLLLSDSGFYLCAWTDRFGYTFGSGTRLTVV.